The 10 T cell receptor beta chains below come from one sample, sequenced in a study of cytomegalovirus exposure and HLA in healthy donors. The PCR employed 60 Vbeta primers together with 13 Jbeta primers. Sequenced by immunoSEQ multiplex PCR; TCRdb stores in-frame clones only, minus some. This sample carries more than 150,000 clones, over 80% of them seen once, and the ten largest clones take 1.5%. Material for sequencing was PBMCs. These receptors originate from a man in his forties or fifties in good health and CMV-seronegative.

This clone was counted once. The chain uses TRBV5-1 and TRBJ2-3; 15 bases map to TRBD2. With 4 bases clipped from V and 5 bases from J, the junction kept 8 bases outside the gene matches. Per the germline V gene, CDR1 is SGHRS and CDR2 is YFSETQ. CDR3 size: 17 residues. CDR3 residues: CASSPRTSGRVLDTQYF. The CDR3 DNA reads as TGCGCCAGCAGCCCGAGGACTAGCGGGAGGGTCTTAGATACGCAGTATTTT. The variable domain in full, with the rest retrieved from reference TRBV5-1 and TRBJ2-3, is KAGVTQTPRYLIKTRGQQVTLSCSPISGHRSVSWYQQTPGQGLQFLFEYFSETQRNKGNFPGRFSGRQFSNSRSEMNVSTLELGDSALYLCASSPRTSGRVLDTQYFGPGTRLTVL.

The chain combines TRBV19 with TRBJ2-3, with D unresolved. Germline-derived CDR1 and CDR2 are LNHDA and SQIVND (reference sequence). The CDR3 consists of 15 residues. V was pared by 4 bases and J by 0 bases, with 11 bases between. The CDR3 loop reads CASSNPQESTDTQYF. The CDR3 region has the DNA TGTGCCAGTAGTAATCCTCAGGAAAGCACAGATACGCAGTATTTT.

The rearrangement links TRBV7-2 to TRBJ1-3, with TRBD1 identical over 7 bases. Germline V gene data show CDR1 as SGHTA and CDR2 as FQGNSA. This CDR3 contains 15 residues. V lost 5 bases to trimming and J lost 4 bases; unmatched junction nucleotides: 8. CDR3 region: CASSPQWTGGNTIYF. The CDR3 region has the DNA TGTGCCAGCAGCCCGCAATGGACAGGAGGAAACACCATATATTTT.

The genes are TRBV28 and TRBJ1-3, with TRBD1 as a possible D gene (6 bases). This CDR3 is built from 14 residues. Trimming pared 2 bases from V and 2 bases from J, leaving 7 bases between. Germline V gene sequence: CDR1 MDHEN, CDR2 SYDVKM. Written as DNA, the CDR3 is TGTGCCAGCAGTTTACAGGGGACTGGAAACACCATATATTTT. It yields the protein CASSLQGTGNTIYF.

The chain carries TRBV29-1 and TRBJ2-5, with TRBD2 identical over 9 bases. Unmatched junction bases numbered 17, after V lost 3 bases and J lost 9 bases. The CDR3 consists of 16 residues. Germline values: CDR1 SQVTM, CDR2 ANQGSEA. CDR3 coding DNA: TGCAGCGTTGATGGGCTAGCGGGACCGGGGCCTGGGGCCCAGTACTTC. This encodes CSVDGLAGPGPGAQYF.

The chain carries TRBV6-1 and TRBJ1-1; D is unresolved. The ends were cut back, 7 bases at V and 7 bases at J, with 13 bases in the middle. CDR1 is MNHNS and CDR2 is SASEGT in the germline V gene. The CDR3 is made up of 12 amino acids. For the CDR3, the DNA is TGTGCCAGCAACCCCCGAGTCGGTGAAGCTTTCTTT. Its translation is CASNPRVGEAFF.

The V and J genes are TRBV19 and TRBJ1-5; TRBD1 agrees at 8 bases. CDR3 length equals 17 residues. Trimming took 3 bases from V and 3 from J; bases not matched to a gene: 10. Germline V gene lookup returns CDR1 LNHDA and CDR2 SQIVND (reference sequence). CDR3 region: CASSIVRAGGVNQPQHF. The CDR3 DNA is TGTGCCAGTAGTATTGTGAGGGCAGGGGGCGTCAATCAGCCCCAGCATTTT.

J is TRBJ1-1 and V is TRBV9; D is unresolved. The germline V and J ends were trimmed by 7 bases and 7 bases, with 8 bases remaining between them. Per the germline V gene, CDR1 is SGDLS and CDR2 is YYNGEE. The CDR3 loop spans 10 amino acids. The CDR3 loop is CASRAGEAFF. The DNA of the CDR3 is TGTGCCAGCCGGGCGGGTGAAGCTTTCTTT.

The chain carries TRBV27 and TRBJ2-7; tentative D call: TRBD1 (6 bases). V dropped 5 bases and J dropped 3 bases, with 8 bases sitting between them. Germline V lookup: CDR1 MNHEY, CDR2 SMNVEV (reference sequence). The length of the CDR3 is 12 residues. CDR3 DNA: TGTGCCAGCAGTAGAGGGGGCTACGAGCAGTACTTC. Its translation is CASSRGGYEQYF.

The chain employs TRBV5-1 and TRBJ2-7; D is uncertain. Trimming left V 5 bases short and J 0 bases short, with 12 bases between. CDR3 length: 14 amino acids. CDR1 is SGHRS, CDR2 YFSETQ, per germline. This CDR3 is CASSQQSSSYEQYF. CDR3 coding DNA: TGCGCCAGCAGTCAACAGTCCAGCTCCTACGAGCAGTACTTC.